The clone carrying this T cell receptor (beta chain) was observed a handful of times. The sample comes from a study of T cells in Graves' hyperthyroidism and ophthalmopathy. Germline CDR1 is SQVTM and CDR2 is ANQGSEA. This CDR3 is 12 amino acids long. The V end lost 4 bases, the J end lost 2 bases, and 5 bases lay between the germline ends. TCR beta CDR3 regions were amplified from RNA. The study used the HTBI primer set for a first-round RT-PCR of the TCR CDR3. TCRdb redid the calling of the multiplex PCR reads with MiXCR, one entry per CDR3 protein. The sample holds 350,000 to 400,000 distinct CDR3 sequences, approximately 19% seen once.

What was sequenced was blood. V usage is TRBV29-1 and J usage is TRBJ2-2; D unresolved. The source of this sequence is a woman between 18 and 29 years old with Graves' hyperthyroidism. CDR3 region: CSVVKNTGELFF. CDR3 coding DNA: TGCAGCGTTGTAAAAAACACCGGGGAGCTGTTTTTT.